These 13 T cell receptor beta chains were sequenced from one sample in a study of T cells in Graves' hyperthyroidism and ophthalmopathy. Regions amplified from RNA transcripts were the TCR beta CDR3 regions. With the HTBI primer set, the TCR CDR3 went through a first round of RT-PCR. From the multiplex PCR reads, TCRdb called clonotypes with MiXCR, one entry per CDR3 protein. The table records 550,000 to 700,000 distinct CDR3 sequences, 14% to 15% of them present only once. Sequenced material: blood. These receptors were obtained from a woman aged 40 to 55 with Graves' ophthalmopathy.

V gene TRBV2 combines with J gene TRBJ2-5; 10 bases map to TRBD1. Germline CDR1 SNHLY, CDR2 FYNNEI. Trimming removed 10 bases from V and 5 bases from J; junction bases left unmatched: 19. This CDR3 is built from 17 residues. The DNA of the CDR3 is TGTGCCACCTCCAAGACGGGATTTGACAGGGGGCTGGAGACCCAGTACTTC. It specifies CATSKTGFDRGLETQYF.

The V gene is TRBV27, the J gene TRBJ1-2; D is possibly TRBD1 (6 bases). CDR1 is MNHEY and CDR2 is SMNVEV in the germline V gene (reference sequence). Deletions cut 5 bases from V and 8 bases from J, with 15 bases between. The CDR3 is 13 residues long. The CDR3 here is CASSLQGSWGYTF. DNA for the CDR3: TGTGCCAGCAGTCTACAGGGATCTTGGGGCTACACCTTC.

This clonotype was seen many times. The CDR3: CASNRLAGEGEQYF. Written as DNA, the CDR3 is TGTGCCAGCAACCGACTAGCGGGAGAAGGCGAGCAGTACTTC. The V gene is TRBV6-1, the J gene TRBJ2-7; 12 positions agree with TRBD2. The germline V gene has CDR1 MNHNS and CDR2 SASEGT. The ends lost 7 bases at V and 6 bases at J; junction bases unmatched: 7. CDR3 length: 14 amino acids.

The chain links TRBV6-4 to TRBJ2-7; 7 positions match TRBD1. The J segment lost 9 bases and the V segment lost 5 bases, leaving 19 bases of the junction unmatched. CDR3 length: 16 residues. Germline loops: CDR1 MRHNA, CDR2 SNTAGT. CDR3 in DNA: TGTGCCAGCAGTTCCACCGGGACAGCGCTCCCTCTAGGGCAGTACTTC. Amino acid sequence: CASSSTGTALPLGQYF.

This clonotype was seen many times. The CDR3 coding sequence is TGTGCCAGCAGTTACTCCTCGGTTGATCAGCCCCAGCATTTT. Translation gives CASSYSSVDQPQHF. The genes are TRBV6-5 and TRBJ1-5; no firm D call. Germline V lookup: CDR1 MNHEY, CDR2 SVGAGI. Trimming shortened V by 0 bases and J by 5 bases, and 8 bases separated the two germline ends. The CDR3 covers 14 residues.

This clonotype occurred many times. The chain recombines TRBV28 with TRBJ2-5; D tentatively fits TRBD1 or TRBD2 (5 bases each). The CDR3 consists of 14 residues. V lost 6 bases, J lost 5 bases, and 16 bases lay in between. Germline V gene lookup returns CDR1 MDHEN and CDR2 SYDVKM. The chain's CDR3 is CASSEARGEETQYF. Written as DNA, the CDR3 is TGTGCCAGCAGCGAGGCTAGGGGAGAGGAGACCCAGTACTTC.

CDR3 protein: CASSVAGLAGGYEQYF. Here the CDR3 DNA reads TGTGCCAGCAGCGTAGCTGGACTAGCGGGAGGCTACGAGCAGTACTTC. The V call is TRBV9, the J call TRBJ2-7; 14 bases map to TRBD2. Per the germline V gene, CDR1 is SGDLS and CDR2 is YYNGEE. The junction had 2 bases not matched to a gene; V was cut back by 0 bases and J by 3 bases. This CDR3 contains 16 residues.

This clonotype has just one count. The V and J genes are TRBV18 and TRBJ2-2, with D tentatively TRBD1 or TRBD2 (5 bases each). Germline-derived CDR1 and CDR2 are KGHSH and LQKENI. The CDR3 runs to 14 residues. V lost 2 bases, J lost 5 bases, and 9 bases lay in between. CDR3 sequence: CASSPARGTGELFF. CDR3 in DNA: TGTGCCAGCTCACCAGCGAGGGGAACCGGGGAGCTGTTTTTT. The full variable domain, rest sourced from reference TRBV18 and TRBJ2-2, is NAGVMQNPRHLVRRRGQEARLRCSPMKGHSHVYWYRQLPEEGLKFMVYLQKENIIDESGMPKERFSAEFPKEGPSILRIQQVVRGDSAAYFCASSPARGTGELFFGEGSRLTVL.

This clonotype came up many times. V gene TRBV28 combines with J gene TRBJ2-5, with 12 bases lining up with TRBD2. Germline trimming cut 6 bases from V and 5 bases from J; bases unmatched to any gene: 10. The CDR3 runs to 16 residues. Germline assignment: CDR1 MDHEN and CDR2 SYDVKM. The CDR3 protein is CASSSPTSGSWETQYF. CDR3 bases: TGTGCCAGCAGCTCACCGACTAGCGGGAGTTGGGAGACCCAGTACTTC.

This sequence joins TRBV5-1 and TRBJ1-1, with a possible D match to TRBD1 (5 bases). The CDR3 consists of 14 residues. Germline V gene sequence: CDR1 SGHRS, CDR2 YFSETQ. Deletions cut 0 bases from V and 4 bases from J, with 10 bases between. CDR3 DNA: TGCGCCAGCAGCTTGGGTTCGGGGCTCACTGAAGCTTTCTTT. Amino acid sequence: CASSLGSGLTEAFF.

V and J are TRBV7-2 and TRBJ2-7, with a weak D call TRBD2 (5 bases). The germline gives CDR1 SGHTA, CDR2 FQGNSA. This CDR3 comprises 15 residues. Trimming took off 5 bases at V and 2 bases at J, with 16 bases between the two ends. The CDR3 DNA is TGTGCCAGCAGCGCTGAAGTCGCGGGTACCTACGAGCAGTACTTC. This sequence encodes CASSAEVAGTYEQYF.

In DNA, the CDR3 is TGTGCCAGCAGACTACAGGGACTCTATGGCTACACCTTC. Translation: CASRLQGLYGYTF. The chain carries TRBV5-6 and TRBJ1-2, with D perhaps TRBD1 (6 bases). Germline V lookup: CDR1 SGHDT, CDR2 YYEEEE. The CDR3 consists of 13 residues. Trimming removed 5 bases from V and 4 bases from J, with 12 bases in between.

This clonotype has only a few counts. The chain uses TRBV20-1 and TRBJ2-7; weak D call: TRBD1 (5 bases). CDR3 length: 11 residues. V was trimmed by 2 bases and J by 10 bases, leaving 12 bases between them. Germline CDR1 and CDR2: DFQATT and SNEGSKA (reference sequence). The CDR3 sequence: CSARQGDPQYF. The CDR3 DNA reads TGCAGTGCTAGACAGGGTGATCCTCAGTACTTC.